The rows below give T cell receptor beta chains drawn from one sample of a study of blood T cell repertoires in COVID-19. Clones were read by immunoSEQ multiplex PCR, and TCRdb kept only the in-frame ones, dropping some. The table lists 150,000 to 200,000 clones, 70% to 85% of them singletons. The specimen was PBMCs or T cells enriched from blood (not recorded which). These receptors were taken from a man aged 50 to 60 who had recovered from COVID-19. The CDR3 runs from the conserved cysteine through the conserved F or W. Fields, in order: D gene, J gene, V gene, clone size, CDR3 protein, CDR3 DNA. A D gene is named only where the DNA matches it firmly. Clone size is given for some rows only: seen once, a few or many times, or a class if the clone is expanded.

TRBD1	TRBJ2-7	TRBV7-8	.	CASSWDRETYEQYF	TGTGCCAGCAGCTGGGACAGGGAGACCTACGAGCAGTACTTC
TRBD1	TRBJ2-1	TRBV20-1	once	CSASTGGVNNEQFF	TGCAGTGCTAGTACAGGGGGAGTAAACAATGAGCAGTTCTTC
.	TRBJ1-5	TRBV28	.	CASSPGSTFQPQHF	TGTGCCAGCAGTCCGGGATCAACATTTCAGCCCCAGCATTTT
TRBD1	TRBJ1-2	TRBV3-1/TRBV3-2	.	CASSQSGGGVDYGYTF	TGTGCCAGCAGCCAGTCAGGGGGCGGCGTGGACTATGGCTACACCTTC
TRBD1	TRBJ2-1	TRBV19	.	CASRGQLSSYNEQFF	TGTGCCAGTAGGGGACAGCTTAGCTCCTACAATGAGCAGTTCTTC
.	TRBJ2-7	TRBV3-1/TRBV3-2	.	CASSQRYEQYF	TGTGCCAGCAGCCAGAGGTACGAGCAGTACTTC
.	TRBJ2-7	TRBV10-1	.	CASSATGSSYEQYF	TGCGCCAGCAGTGCGACGGGTAGCTCCTACGAGCAGTACTTC
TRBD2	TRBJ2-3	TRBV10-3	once	CAISDLAGVGDTQYF	TGTGCCATCAGTGATTTAGCGGGGGTGGGAGATACGCAGTATTTT
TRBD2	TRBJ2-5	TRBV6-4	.	CASSELAGTQETQYF	TGTGCCAGCAGTGAACTAGCGGGGACCCAAGAGACCCAGTACTTC
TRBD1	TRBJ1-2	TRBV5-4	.	CASSHQWTGNYGYTF	TGTGCCAGCAGCCACCAGTGGACAGGGAACTATGGCTACACCTTC
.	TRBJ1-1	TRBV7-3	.	CASSLTRSTEAFF	TGTGCCAGCAGCTTAACTAGGAGCACTGAAGCTTTCTTT
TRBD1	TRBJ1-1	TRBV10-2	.	CASSQTGYTEAFF	TGCGCCAGCAGTCAGACAGGGTATACTGAAGCTTTCTTT
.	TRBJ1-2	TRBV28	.	CASGLRQMANYGYTF	TGTGCCAGCGGCCTCCGACAGATGGCGAACTATGGCTACACCTTC
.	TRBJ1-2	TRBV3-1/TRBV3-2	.	CASSQAPGANYGYTF	TGTGCCAGCAGCCAAGCCCCGGGAGCTAACTATGGCTACACCTTC
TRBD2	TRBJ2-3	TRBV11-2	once	CASSQGVLAGSADTQYF	TGTGCCAGCAGCCAAGGGGTTCTAGCGGGGAGCGCAGATACGCAGTATTTT
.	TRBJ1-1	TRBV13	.	CASSPRQVGTEAFF	TGTGCCAGCAGCCCCCGACAGGTCGGCACTGAAGCTTTCTTT
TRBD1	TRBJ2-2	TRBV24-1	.	CATSDGQGYTGELFF	TGTGCCACCAGTGATGGACAGGGATACACCGGGGAGCTGTTTTTT
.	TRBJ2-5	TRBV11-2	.	CASSPGRLAETQYF	TGTGCCAGCAGCCCCGGCAGGCTAGCGGAGACCCAGTACTTC
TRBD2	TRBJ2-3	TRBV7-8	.	CASRGLARDTQYF	TGTGCCAGCAGGGGACTAGCGAGGGATACGCAGTATTTT
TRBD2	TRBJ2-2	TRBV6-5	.	CASLWNGGGPGELFF	TGTGCCAGCCTGTGGAATGGGGGGGGTCCCGGGGAGCTGTTTTTT
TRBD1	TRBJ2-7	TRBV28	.	CASSFLGRPGQITYEQYF	TGTGCCAGCAGTTTTCTGGGTCGTCCGGGACAGATAACCTACGAGCAGTACTTC
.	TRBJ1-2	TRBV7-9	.	CASSSPGGSGASYTF	TGTGCCAGCAGCTCACCAGGAGGGTCTGGAGCAAGCTACACCTTC
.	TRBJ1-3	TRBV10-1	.	CASSPNRGNTIYF	TGCGCCAGCAGCCCGAACAGGGGAAACACCATATATTTT
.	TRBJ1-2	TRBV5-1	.	CASSPPGTLYGYTF	TGCGCCAGCAGCCCACCTGGGACACTCTATGGCTACACCTTC
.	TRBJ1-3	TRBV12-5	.	CASGLLPGESSGNTIYF	TGTGCTAGTGGTTTGCTCCCGGGGGAAAGCTCTGGAAACACCATATATTTT
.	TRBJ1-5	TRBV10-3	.	CAISESRGGSNQPQHF	TGTGCCATCAGTGAGTCCCGGGGGGGGAGCAATCAGCCCCAGCATTTT
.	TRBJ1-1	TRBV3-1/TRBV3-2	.	CASSQAQGGNTEAFF	TGTGCCAGCAGCCAGGCACAGGGTGGCAACACTGAAGCTTTCTTT
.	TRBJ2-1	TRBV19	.	CASSSGLLLTEQFF	TGTGCCAGTAGTTCGGGACTTCTTCTTACTGAGCAGTTCTTC
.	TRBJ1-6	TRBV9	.	CASAAQGKDSPLHF	TGTGCCAGCGCGGCCCAGGGAAAGGATTCACCCCTCCACTTT
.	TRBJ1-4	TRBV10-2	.	CASSGQGIGEKLFF	TGCGCCAGCAGTGGGCAGGGAATTGGCGAAAAACTGTTTTTT
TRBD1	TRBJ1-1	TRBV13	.	CASSSGTGNTEAFF	TGTGCCAGCAGCTCGGGGACAGGGAACACTGAAGCTTTCTTT
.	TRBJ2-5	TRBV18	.	CASSPSRRGQIQETQYF	TGTGCCAGCTCACCCAGCCGGCGGGGGCAGATACAAGAGACCCAGTACTTC
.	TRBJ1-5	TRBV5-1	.	CASSLAGSSNQPQHF	TGCGCCAGCAGCTTGGCAGGGTCTAGCAATCAGCCCCAGCATTTT
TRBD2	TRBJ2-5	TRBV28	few	CASNAAGGRETQYF	TGTGCCAGCAACGCAGCGGGGGGGAGGGAGACCCAGTACTTC
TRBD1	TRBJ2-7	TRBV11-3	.	CASSTGDGEQYF	TGTGCCAGCAGCACAGGGGATGGCGAGCAGTACTTC
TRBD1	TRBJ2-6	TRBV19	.	CASTGTGGLSGANVLTF	TGTGCCAGCACCGGGACAGGGGGCCTCTCTGGGGCCAACGTCCTGACTTTC
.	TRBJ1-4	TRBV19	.	CASSILGEKLFF	TGTGCCAGTAGTATTCTCGGGGAAAAACTGTTTTTT
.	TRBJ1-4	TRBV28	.	CASTRPDSSNEKLFF	TGTGCCAGCACTAGACCGGACTCATCTAATGAAAAACTGTTTTTT
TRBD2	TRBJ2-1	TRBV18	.	CASSLQAGGPSSYNEQFF	TGTGCCAGCTCGCTGCAAGCGGGGGGCCCCAGCTCCTACAATGAGCAGTTCTTC
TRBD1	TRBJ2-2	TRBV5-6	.	CASSYYRGRIGELFF	TGTGCCAGCAGTTATTACAGGGGGCGGATCGGGGAGCTGTTTTTT
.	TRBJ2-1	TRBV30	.	CAWSQWGLPGEQFF	TGTGCCTGGAGTCAGTGGGGCTTACCCGGGGAGCAGTTCTTC
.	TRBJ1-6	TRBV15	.	CATSGVEGSPLHF	TGTGCCACCAGTGGGGTTGAGGGTTCACCCCTCCACTTT
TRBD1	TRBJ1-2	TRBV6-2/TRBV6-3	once	CASSQGAGGYTF	TGTGCCAGCAGTCAGGGGGCAGGTGGCTACACCTTC
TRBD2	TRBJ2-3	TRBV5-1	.	CASSLNPGLEIADTQYF	TGCGCCAGCAGCCTCAATCCGGGACTAGAAATCGCAGATACGCAGTATTTT
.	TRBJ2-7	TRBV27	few	CASSLLGGLRLSSYEQYF	TGTGCCAGCAGTTTATTGGGGGGTCTTAGACTCTCATCCTACGAGCAGTACTTC
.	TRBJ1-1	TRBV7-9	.	CASAEVGTGARSSLFF	.
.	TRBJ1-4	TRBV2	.	CASSPSRGSNEKLFF	TGTGCCAGCAGCCCGTCGCGAGGTTCAAATGAAAAACTGTTTTTT
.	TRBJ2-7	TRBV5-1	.	CASTLLGQGNYEQYF	TGCGCCAGCACCCTCCTCGGGCAGGGAAACTACGAGCAGTACTTC
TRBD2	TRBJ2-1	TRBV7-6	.	CASSLAILAGGRNEQFF	TGTGCCAGCAGCTTAGCGATTTTGGCGGGGGGGCGGAATGAGCAGTTCTTC
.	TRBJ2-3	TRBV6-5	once	CASSPPGTDTQYF	TGTGCCAGCAGTCCCCCAGGCACAGATACGCAGTATTTT
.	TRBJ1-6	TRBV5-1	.	CASSLVVQTGDSPLHF	TGCGCCAGCAGCTTGGTAGTGCAGACGGGGGATTCACCCCTCCACTTT
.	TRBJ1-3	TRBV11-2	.	CASSLAGSGNTIYF	TGTGCCAGCAGCTTAGCGGGTTCTGGAAACACCATATATTTT
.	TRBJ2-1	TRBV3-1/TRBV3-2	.	CASSRGTPRDNEQFF	TGTGCCAGCAGCCGCGGGACTCCTAGGGACAATGAGCAGTTCTTC
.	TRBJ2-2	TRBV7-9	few	CASSSTTGQNTGELFF	TGTGCCAGCAGCTCAACAACGGGACAAAACACCGGGGAGCTGTTTTTT
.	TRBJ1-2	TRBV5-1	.	CASSLEQDYGYTF	TGCGCCAGCAGCTTGGAACAGGACTATGGCTACACCTTC
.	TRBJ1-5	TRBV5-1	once	CASSLSGGQPQHF	TGCGCCAGCAGCTTGTCTGGGGGCCAGCCCCAGCATTTT
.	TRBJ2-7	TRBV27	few	CASSLSGSSYEQYF	TGTGCCAGCAGTTTATCCGGGTCCTCCTACGAGCAGTACTTC
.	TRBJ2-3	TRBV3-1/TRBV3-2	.	CASGALATDTQYF	TGTGCCAGCGGGGCACTAGCCACAGATACGCAGTATTTT
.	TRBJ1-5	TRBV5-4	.	CASSLIPPRPGTNQPQHF	TGTGCCAGCAGTCTCATACCCCCCCGGCCGGGGACTAATCAGCCCCAGCATTTT